This TCR beta chain was sequenced in a study of cytomegalovirus exposure and HLA in healthy donors. PCR amplification relied on 60 Vbeta primers (plus 13 Jbeta primers). Only in-frame clones appear in the TCRdb table, and some are missing; sequencing was by immunoSEQ multiplex PCR. The sample comprises 150,000 or so clones, approximately 80% of which are singletons, and approximately 1.3% rests with the top ten. Findings and caveats of the study: Rare TCR sequences dominated, though some public TCRs recurred in many donors. CMV serostatus was the sole immune exposure data available.

Comment on this clone: No antigen is known for it.

The sequencing sample was made of PBMCs. The receptor was isolated from a man aged 25-40 years in good health and CMV-seronegative.

CDR3 loop: CASSQGSGGMVDEQFF. In DNA, the CDR3 is TGTGCCAGCAGTCAGGGGAGCGGGGGAATGGTCGATGAGCAGTTCTTC. The chain is built from TRBV27 and TRBJ2-1; 8 bases line up with TRBD2. Germline CDR1 and CDR2: MNHEY and SMNVEV (reference sequence). There are 16 residues in the CDR3. V lost 5 bases to trimming and J lost 8 bases; unmatched junction nucleotides: 14.